Sequencing of this TCR beta chain was carried out in a study of blood T cell repertoires in COVID-19. Study as a whole: From the United States, Italy and Spain came samples of acute and convalescent COVID-19. The analysed material was cDNA or gDNA that came from T cells, B-cell-depleted T cells, or PBMCs.

V was clipped by 0 bases and J by 5 bases; unmatched bases: 8. CDR3 length: 16 residues. In germline, CDR1 is LGHNA, CDR2 YSLEER. Methods used by the authors: Using reference gene primer amplification, nucleated cell counts were estimated. The protocol was immunoSEQ multiplex PCR, while the TCRdb copy is restricted to in-frame clones and leaves out a portion. V, J and clone size are those of that table, while D and trimming were read from the DNA. The table shows around 100,000 clones, with 75% to 90% occurring only once. The specimen sequenced was peripheral blood. V gene TRBV4-3 combines with J gene TRBJ2-3; 7 bases line up with TRBD1. This clonotype originated in a woman of 80 years or more with acute or convalescent COVID-19. The CDR3 bases are TGCGCCAGCAGCCAAGATCGTGGCAGGGGGTTAGATACGCAGTATTTT. Its translation is CASSQDRGRGLDTQYF.